Sequencing of this T cell receptor beta chain was carried out in a study of response to subunit inactivated influenza vaccine. MiXCR, applied by TCRdb to the RT-PCR reads, yields one record per CDR3 protein. This table holds 650,000 to 850,000 distinct CDR3 sequences, roughly 13% found once. V lost 2 bases to trimming and J lost 2 bases, with 7 bases between them. There are 13 residues in the CDR3. The germline gives CDR1 SGHTA, CDR2 FQGNSA. This receptor was identified in a man aged 50 to 60 who received an inactivated influenza vaccine. The V and J genes are TRBV7-2 and TRBJ2-7; D is undetermined. The starting material was PBMCs from blood, obtained approximately 15 days before vaccination. In nucleotides, the CDR3 is TGTGCCAGCAGCTTACCTACAACCTACGAGCAGTACTTC. Translation gives CASSLPTTYEQYF.